The 3 T cell receptor beta chains in this list originate from one sample, sequenced in a study of T cell responses to AZD1222 COVID-19 vaccine. Method: immunoSEQ multiplex PCR; TCRdb's copy keeps in-frame clones and lacks some. The sample holds 140,000 to 150,000 clones, 75% to 90% seen once. The sample was peripheral blood, taken on day 0 of MenACWY control vaccination. These receptors all stem from an adult in good health.

This clone was detected a few times. The V call is TRBV7-2, the J call TRBJ1-3; D is uncertain. The CDR3 runs 14 residues. V was shortened by 2 bases and J by 4 bases, with 9 bases between the two germline ends. Germline-derived CDR1 and CDR2 are SGHTA and FQGNSA. Written as DNA, the CDR3 is TGTGCCAGCAGCTTATGGCAGGACGGAAACACCATATATTTT. Its translation: CASSLWQDGNTIYF.

The genes are TRBV9 and TRBJ1-1, with D possibly TRBD1 on 6 matching bases. Looked up from germline, CDR1 is SGDLS and CDR2 is YYNGEE. The CDR3 covers 13 residues. The V end lost 2 bases, the J end lost 4 bases, and 9 bases lay between the germline ends. CDR3 protein: CASSVTGSTEAFF. In nucleotides, the CDR3 is TGTGCCAGCAGCGTTACAGGGAGCACTGAAGCTTTCTTT.

This chain uses TRBV18 with TRBJ1-5; 7 bases fit TRBD1. Germline V gives CDR1 KGHSH, CDR2 LQKENI. The length of the CDR3 is 13 residues. V dropped 6 bases and J dropped 5; count of bases not matched to a gene: 4. CDR3 bases: TGTGCCAGCTCCCGGGACAGCTATCAGCCCCAGCATTTT. Translated: CASSRDSYQPQHF. Full variable domain (rest looked up from reference TRBV18 and TRBJ1-5): NAGVMQNPRHLVRRRGQEARLRCSPMKGHSHVYWYRQLPEEGLKFMVYLQKENIIDESGMPKERFSAEFPKEGPSILRIQQVVRGDSAAYFCASSRDSYQPQHFGDGTRLSIL.